The present T cell receptor beta chain was sequenced within a study of PD-1 blockade in classical Hodgkin lymphoma. Each patient relapsed following autologous stem cell transplantation, and prior brentuximab vedotin exposure differed. Germline CDR1 reads SGHTA; CDR2 reads FQGNSA. The V and J ends lost 5 bases and 7 bases, in that order; junction bases with no gene match: 8. The length of the CDR3 is 14 residues. Assay: immunoSEQ multiplex PCR; the TCRdb copy retains only in-frame clones and omits some. The sample lists approximately 34,000 clones; around 76% were seen once. This clone occurred a few times.

Sequenced material: peripheral blood mononuclear cells (PBMCs), taken before the second cycle of nivolumab. This TCR derives from a human donor with classical Hodgkin lymphoma. The chain has TRBV7-2 and TRBJ1-5; the match to TRBD1 covers 7 bases. The CDR3 DNA follows: TGTGCCAGCAGCCGACAGGGTTATAGGCAGCCCCAGCATTTT. Encoded protein: CASSRQGYRQPQHF. Looking up the rest from reference TRBV7-2 and TRBJ1-5 gives the full variable domain: GAGVSQSPSNKVTEKGKDVELRCDPISGHTALYWYRQSLGQGLEFLIYFQGNSAPDKSGLPSDRFSAERTGGSVSTLTIQRTQQEDSAVYLCASSRQGYRQPQHFGDGTRLSIL.